The text below deals with one T cell receptor beta chain. The source of the sample is a study of blood T cell repertoires in COVID-19. Background on the study: Sites in the United States, Italy and Spain provided acute and convalescent COVID-19 samples. Sources were T cells, B-cell-depleted T cells, or PBMCs; the material itself was cDNA or gDNA.

Measured with immunoSEQ multiplex PCR; TCRdb has only the in-frame clones, and not every one. The repertoire has 540,000 or so clones, roughly nine tenths of them found once; the top ten carry roughly 8%. V was clipped by 2 bases and J by 5 bases, with 15 bases between them. Germline CDR1 and CDR2: SEHNR and FQNEAQ (reference sequence). This CDR3 is built from 15 residues. Sequences were obtained from peripheral blood. V usage is TRBV7-9 and J usage is TRBJ1-1; maybe TRBD1 (6 bases). The sequence was collected from a woman aged 45-65 years with COVID-19, enrolled during active disease. The CDR3 DNA reads as TGTGCCAGCAGCTTATTGGCAGGGGCTGAGACTGAAGCTTTCTTT. Amino acids: CASSLLAGAETEAFF.